This T cell receptor (beta chain) appears in the sequencing data of a study of T cell repertoires in cytomegalovirus infection. Study-wide background: Signatures in public TCR beta sequences pointed to both CMV infection and matching HLA type.

Per the germline V gene, CDR1 is DFQATT and CDR2 is SNEGSKA (reference sequence). The CDR3 loop spans 12 amino acids. V lost 3 bases and J 4 bases, leaving 7 bases between the germline ends. As concerns this clonotype: The target antigen is unknown.

Using its own MiXCR run on the reads, TCRdb lists one record per CDR3 protein. The sample consists of approximately 100,000 distinct CDR3 sequences, 20% to 30% of them appearing once. General study points: There were HLA-C-restricted CMV-specific TCR beta clonotypes dominating the ex vivo response. Based on cumulative public TCR beta family frequency, carriers of CMV plus the relevant HLA were identified.

The sequence was collected from a human donor in good health (CMV status not recorded). Some clones in this sample may be carry-over from other donors' samples. The sequenced material came from CD8+ T cells from PBMCs. V and J are TRBV20-1 and TRBJ1-5; unclear D gene. CDR3 nucleotide sequence: TGCAGTGCTAGGGCGGGGAATCAGCCCCAGCATTTT. Residues: CSARAGNQPQHF.